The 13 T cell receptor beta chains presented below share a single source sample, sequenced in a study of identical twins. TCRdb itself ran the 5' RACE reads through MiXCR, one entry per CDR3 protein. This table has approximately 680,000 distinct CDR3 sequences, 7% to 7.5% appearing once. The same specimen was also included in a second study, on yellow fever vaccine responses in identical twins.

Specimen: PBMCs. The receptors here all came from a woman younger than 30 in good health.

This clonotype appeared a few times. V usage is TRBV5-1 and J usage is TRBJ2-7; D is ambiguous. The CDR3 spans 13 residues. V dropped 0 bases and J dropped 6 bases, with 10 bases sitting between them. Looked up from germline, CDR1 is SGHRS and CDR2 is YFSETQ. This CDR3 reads CASSLAVVGEQYF. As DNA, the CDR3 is TGCGCCAGCAGCTTGGCTGTCGTAGGCGAGCAGTACTTC.

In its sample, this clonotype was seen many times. The CDR3 loop reads CASSARTGTSTDTQYF. Written as DNA, the CDR3 is TGTGCCAGCAGCGCGAGAACAGGGACAAGCACAGATACGCAGTATTTT. The chain employs TRBV28 and TRBJ2-3, with a weak D call TRBD1 (6 bases). Deletions cut 6 bases from V and 0 bases from J, with 16 bases between. This CDR3 is 16 amino acids long. Germline V gene lookup returns CDR1 MDHEN and CDR2 SYDVKM.

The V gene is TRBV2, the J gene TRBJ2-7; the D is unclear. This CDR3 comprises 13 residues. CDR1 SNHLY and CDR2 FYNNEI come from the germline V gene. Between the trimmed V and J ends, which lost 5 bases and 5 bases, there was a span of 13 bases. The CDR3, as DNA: TGTGCCAGCAGTTATCGTGCTGGGAACGAGCAGTACTTC. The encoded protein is CASSYRAGNEQYF.

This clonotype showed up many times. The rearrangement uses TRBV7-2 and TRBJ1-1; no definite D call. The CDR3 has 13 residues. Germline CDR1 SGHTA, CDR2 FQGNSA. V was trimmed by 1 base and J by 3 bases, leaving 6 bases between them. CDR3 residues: CASSLEEYTEAFF. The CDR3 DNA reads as TGTGCCAGCAGCTTAGAGGAGTACACTGAAGCTTTCTTT.

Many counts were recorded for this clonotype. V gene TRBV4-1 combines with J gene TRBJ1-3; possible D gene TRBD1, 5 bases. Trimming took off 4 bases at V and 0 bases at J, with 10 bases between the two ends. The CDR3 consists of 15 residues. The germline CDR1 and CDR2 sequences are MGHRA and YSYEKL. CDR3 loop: CASSPPDISGNTIYF. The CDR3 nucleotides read TGCGCCAGCAGCCCTCCGGACATCTCTGGAAACACCATATATTTT.

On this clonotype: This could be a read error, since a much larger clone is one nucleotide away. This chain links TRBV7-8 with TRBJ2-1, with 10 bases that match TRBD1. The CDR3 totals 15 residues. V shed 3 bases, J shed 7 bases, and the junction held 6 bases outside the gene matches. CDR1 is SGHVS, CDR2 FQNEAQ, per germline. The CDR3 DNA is TGTGCCAGCAGCTTTGCGACAGGGGGCAAGAATGAGCAGTTCTTC. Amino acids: CASSFATGGKNEQFF.

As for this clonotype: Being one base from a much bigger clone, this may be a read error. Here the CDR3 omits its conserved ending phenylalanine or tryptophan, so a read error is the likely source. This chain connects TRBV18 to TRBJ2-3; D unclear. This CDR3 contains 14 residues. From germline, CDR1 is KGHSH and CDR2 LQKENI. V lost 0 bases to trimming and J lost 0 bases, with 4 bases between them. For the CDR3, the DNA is TGTGCCAGCTCACCACCGGCTAGCACAGATACGCAGTATTAT. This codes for CASSPPASTDTQYY.

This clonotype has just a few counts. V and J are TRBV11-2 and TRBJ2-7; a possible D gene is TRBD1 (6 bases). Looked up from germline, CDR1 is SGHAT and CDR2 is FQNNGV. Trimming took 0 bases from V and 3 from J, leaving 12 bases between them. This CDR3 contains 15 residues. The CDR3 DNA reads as TGTGCCAGCAGCTTAGATAGAGCAGGGGTCTACGAGCAGTACGTC. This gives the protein CASSLDRAGVYEQYV.

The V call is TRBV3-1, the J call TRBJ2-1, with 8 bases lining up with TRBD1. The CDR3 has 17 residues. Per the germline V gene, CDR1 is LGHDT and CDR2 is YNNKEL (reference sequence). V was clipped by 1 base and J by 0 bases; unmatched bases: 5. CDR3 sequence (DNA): TGTGCCAGCAGCCAAGTCCGGACAGGGCTCTCCTACAATGAGCAGTTCTTC. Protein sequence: CASSQVRTGLSYNEQFF.

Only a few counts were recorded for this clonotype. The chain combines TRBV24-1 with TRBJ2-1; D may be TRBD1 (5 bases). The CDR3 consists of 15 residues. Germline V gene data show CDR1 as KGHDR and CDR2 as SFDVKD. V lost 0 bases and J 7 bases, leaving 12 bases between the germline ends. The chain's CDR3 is CATSDLPQGPNEQFF. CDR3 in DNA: TGTGCCACCAGTGATTTGCCTCAGGGCCCTAATGAGCAGTTCTTC.

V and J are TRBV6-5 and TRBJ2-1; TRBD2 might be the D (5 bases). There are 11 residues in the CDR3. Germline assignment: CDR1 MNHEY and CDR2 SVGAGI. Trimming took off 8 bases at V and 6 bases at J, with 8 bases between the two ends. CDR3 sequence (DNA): TGTGCCAGCGGGGAGCTCAATGAGCAGTTCTTC. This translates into CASGELNEQFF.

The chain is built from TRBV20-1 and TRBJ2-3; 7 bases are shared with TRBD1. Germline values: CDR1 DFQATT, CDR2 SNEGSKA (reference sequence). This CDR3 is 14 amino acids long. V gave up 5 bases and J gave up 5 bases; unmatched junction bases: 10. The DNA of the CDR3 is TGCAGTGCTTCGAGGGGGCAGTATATAGATACGCAGTATTTT. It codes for CSASRGQYIDTQYF.

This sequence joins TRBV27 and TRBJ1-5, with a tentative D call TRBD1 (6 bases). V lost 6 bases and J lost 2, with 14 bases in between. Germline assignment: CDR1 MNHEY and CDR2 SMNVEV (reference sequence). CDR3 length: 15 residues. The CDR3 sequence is CASSLLGQRNQPQHF. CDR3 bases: TGTGCCAGCAGCCTCTTAGGACAGCGCAATCAGCCCCAGCATTTT.